These T cell receptor beta chains were read from a single sample in a study of shared clonotypes between healthy human individuals. Measured with immunoSEQ multiplex PCR; TCRdb has only the in-frame clones, and not every one. The sample records roughly 1,100,000 clones, roughly 80% being singletons. The specimen sequenced was memory CD4+ T cells sorted from blood. These receptors came from a man between 18 and 35 years old in good health. Each CDR3 is given with its conserved first and last residue. D genes are given only for firm matches. The size entry is marked missing in some rows and otherwise reads once, few, many or a size class.

abundance,j_gene,len,v_gene,d_gene,CDR3nt,CDR3aa
NA,TRBJ2-1,13,TRBV2,TRBD2,TGTGCCAGCAAGACGAGCGGGGGCAATGAGCAGTTCTTC,CASKTSGGNEQFF
NA,TRBJ2-3,14,TRBV5-6,NA,TGTGCCAGCAGCTTGACAGGGATTACAGATACGCAGTATTTT,CASSLTGITDTQYF
NA,TRBJ2-2,14,TRBV19,NA,TGTGCCAGTAGTATGGAACCAGGAACCGGGGAGCTGTTTTTT,CASSMEPGTGELFF
NA,TRBJ1-4,13,TRBV2,NA,TGTGCCAGCAGTCAGGGTGCGGGAGAAAAACTGTTTTTT,CASSQGAGEKLFF
NA,TRBJ1-2,17,TRBV7-9,NA,TGTGCCAGCAGCCCCGGGATGAGGAGCAAAGTTAGGTTTGGCTACACCTTC,CASSPGMRSKVRFGYTF
NA,TRBJ2-6,16,TRBV5-1,NA,TGCGCCAGCAGCTTGGACGGAGGTCTTGGGGCCAACGTCCTGACTTTC,CASSLDGGLGANVLTF
NA,TRBJ1-5,13,TRBV29-1,TRBD1,TGCAGCGTGGCCAGGGAGACAGGGCAGCCCCAGCATTTT,CSVARETGQPQHF
NA,TRBJ2-5,16,TRBV6-6,TRBD2,TGTGCCAGCAGTTATAGAAGCGGGGGCCTCCAAGAGACCCAGTACTTC,CASSYRSGGLQETQYF
many,TRBJ2-1,14,TRBV6-5,NA,TGTGCCAGCAGGCCCCGGGCCGCATACAATGAGCAGTTCTTC,CASRPRAAYNEQFF
NA,TRBJ1-4,15,TRBV4-3,TRBD1,TGCGCCAGCAGCCCCGCCGGACAGGGACGCGAAAAACTGTTTTTT,CASSPAGQGREKLFF
NA,TRBJ2-5,13,TRBV6-1,TRBD2,TGTGCCAGCAGAAGTCTAGGGGAGGGGACCCAGTACTTC,CASRSLGEGTQYF
NA,TRBJ1-3,17,TRBV7-3,NA,TGTGCCAGCAGCCTCAATCCGACGGGGGCAGCTGGAAACACCATATATTTT,CASSLNPTGAAGNTIYF
NA,TRBJ1-5,13,TRBV27,NA,TGTGCCAGCAGTGCCCCCGGGAATCAGCCCCAGCATTTT,CASSAPGNQPQHF
NA,TRBJ2-2,12,TRBV6-6,NA,TGTGCCAGCACCACCTCATCGCGGGCGCTGTTTTTT,CASTTSSRALFF
many,TRBJ1-6,13,TRBV7-6,NA,TGTGCCAGCAGCCCCGCCGACGTTTCACCCCTCCACTTT,CASSPADVSPLHF
NA,TRBJ2-3,12,TRBV30,NA,TGTGCCTGGTCGTTGGCCATGGGTACGCAGTATTTT,CAWSLAMGTQYF
NA,TRBJ2-1,15,TRBV4-3,TRBD1,TGCGCCAGTCGACAGGGAGATAGGTCCTACAATGAGCAGTTCTTC,CASRQGDRSYNEQFF
NA,TRBJ2-7,13,TRBV29-1,NA,TGCAGCGTTGAAGTGGCACGCGGCGGCGAGCAGTACTTC,CSVEVARGGEQYF
NA,TRBJ1-6,14,TRBV11-2,NA,TGTGCCAGTACCTTTGGGCTTGGGAATTCACCCCTCCACTTT,CASTFGLGNSPLHF
NA,TRBJ1-2,13,TRBV28,NA,TGTGCCAGCAGTTTAAGGGACGGGTGGGGCTACACCTTC,CASSLRDGWGYTF
NA,TRBJ2-1,14,TRBV5-1,NA,TGCGCCAGCAGCTTGACCCCAGGAGGGCATGAGCAGTTCTTC,CASSLTPGGHEQFF
NA,TRBJ1-5,16,TRBV7-8,NA,TGTGCCAGCAGCTTAGTGGGGGGCAATAGCAATCAGCCCCAGCATTTT,CASSLVGGNSNQPQHF
NA,TRBJ2-5,15,TRBV5-6,NA,TGTGCCAGCAGCTTCAGGGTTGGTACCCAAGAGACCCAGTACTTC,CASSFRVGTQETQYF
few,TRBJ2-5,12,TRBV7-3,NA,TGTGCCAGCAGTACTAGAGGGGAGACCCAGTACTTC,CASSTRGETQYF
NA,TRBJ2-5,13,TRBV18,TRBD2,TGTGCCAGCTCACCTATAGCGGGAGAGACCCAGTACTTC,CASSPIAGETQYF
NA,TRBJ2-1,15,TRBV5-4,NA,TGTGCCAGCAGCTTCGGCGGGACGTCCTACAATGAGCAGTTCTTC,CASSFGGTSYNEQFF
once,TRBJ2-2,14,TRBV5-1,NA,TGCGCCAGCAGCTTGGGGGCGGGCCCCGGGGAGCTGTTTTTT,CASSLGAGPGELFF
NA,TRBJ2-4,14,TRBV6-1,NA,TGTGCCAGCAGTGAAAGCTTTAATGGGAACATTCAGTACTTC,CASSESFNGNIQYF
NA,TRBJ2-2,15,TRBV5-1,NA,TGCGCCAGCAGCCTACGGGGGCAGGGCACCGGGGAGCTGTTTTTT,CASSLRGQGTGELFF
NA,TRBJ2-5,16,TRBV10-3,TRBD2,TGTGCCATCAGTGGGGCGGCTAGCGGGAGTCGAGAGACCCAGTACTTC,CAISGAASGSRETQYF
NA,TRBJ2-3,19,TRBV10-1,TRBD2,TGCGCCAGCAGTGAGTCGTGGCTAGCGGGAGGGCCCTCGCGAGATACGCAGTATTTT,CASSESWLAGGPSRDTQYF
NA,TRBJ1-6,12,TRBV7-2,NA,TGTGCCAGCAGCATTCACAGGGTGACCCTCCACTTT,CASSIHRVTLHF
NA,TRBJ2-3,16,TRBV12-5,NA,TGTGCTAGTGGCCCAGGCCCACCCGATAGCACAGATACGCAGTATTTT,CASGPGPPDSTDTQYF
once,TRBJ1-1,14,TRBV6-5,NA,TGTGCCAGCAGTTACGGGCAGCTGAACACTGAAGCTTTCTTT,CASSYGQLNTEAFF
NA,TRBJ1-2,13,TRBV6-5,NA,TGTGCCACCTCCGGAGGGGAGGGGTATGGCTACACCTTC,CATSGGEGYGYTF
once,TRBJ2-5,15,TRBV28,TRBD1,TGTGCCAGCAGTCCCGGGACAGTGGTAGGAGAGACCCAGTACTTC,CASSPGTVVGETQYF
NA,TRBJ2-2,16,TRBV5-6,TRBD1,TGTGCCAGCAGCCCCAGGACAGGGTCACCCACCGGGGAGCTGTTTTTT,CASSPRTGSPTGELFF
NA,TRBJ2-1,14,TRBV6-4,TRBD2,TGTGCCAGCAGTAGCGGGGGGCCCTACAATGAGCAGTTCTTC,CASSSGGPYNEQFF
NA,TRBJ1-4,12,TRBV2,NA,TGTGCCAGCACCAGGGCTAATGAAAAACTGTTTTTT,CASTRANEKLFF
few,TRBJ2-1,17,TRBV7-2,NA,TGTGCCAGCAGCTTAAGCGTGGGCAGTTTCGTGTACAATGAGCAGTTCTTC,CASSLSVGSFVYNEQFF
NA,TRBJ2-3,11,TRBV20-1,NA,TGCAGTGCTACGCAGACAGATACGCAGTATTTT,CSATQTDTQYF
NA,TRBJ2-7,13,TRBV5-6,TRBD1,TGTGCCAGCAGCTTCCCGACAGGGGACGAGCAGTACTTC,CASSFPTGDEQYF
NA,TRBJ1-1,15,TRBV7-2,NA,TGTGCCAGCAGCTTAAGACAGCTGATGAACACTGAAGCTTTCTTT,CASSLRQLMNTEAFF
NA,TRBJ2-7,14,TRBV5-4,TRBD1,TGTGCCAGCAGCTGGGGGACAGCCTCCTACGAGCAGTACTTC,CASSWGTASYEQYF
NA,TRBJ2-3,14,TRBV30,TRBD2,TGTGCTTACGGACTAGCGGGGGCCTCAGATACGCAGTATTTT,CAYGLAGASDTQYF
NA,TRBJ2-2,15,TRBV10-1,NA,TGCGCCAGCAGTGCTATGGCGGGAAACACCGGGGAGCTGTTTTTT,CASSAMAGNTGELFF
NA,TRBJ1-4,18,TRBV5-1,TRBD1,TGCGCCAGCAGCTTGGCGGGACAGGCGATCTCAACTAATGAAAAACTGTTTTTT,CASSLAGQAISTNEKLFF
NA,TRBJ1-2,13,TRBV18,NA,TGTGCCAGCTCACCGGAACAGTACAGCGGCTACACCTTC,CASSPEQYSGYTF
NA,TRBJ1-1,14,TRBV29-1,NA,TGCAGCGTTGACAAACCCAGGGGTTGGACTGAAGCTTTCTTT,CSVDKPRGWTEAFF
NA,TRBJ1-3,18,TRBV4-3,TRBD1,TGCGCCAGCAGCCAAGAAGGGACAGCGAGTCACTCTGGAAACACCATATATTTT,CASSQEGTASHSGNTIYF
NA,TRBJ2-7,13,TRBV28,NA,TGTGCCAGCAGTCTCATAAGCGGGCGCGAGCAGTACTTC,CASSLISGREQYF
NA,TRBJ2-2,16,TRBV9,TRBD2,TGTGCCAGCAGCGTTGCCGGGACTAGTACTCCCGGGGAGCTGTTTTTT,CASSVAGTSTPGELFF
NA,TRBJ2-6,19,TRBV15,TRBD1,TGTGCCACCAGCAGAGGTTCGGGACAGGGGGAAGGTGGGGCCAACGTCCTGACTTTC,CATSRGSGQGEGGANVLTF
NA,TRBJ2-5,14,TRBV6-6,NA,TGTGCCACGATACCGACAGGAGGTGTAGGAGGGAGGTACTTC,CATIPTGGVGGRYF
NA,TRBJ1-4,14,TRBV19,NA,TGTGCCAGTAGTACCACCCGGTCGGGTGAAAAACTGTTTTTT,CASSTTRSGEKLFF